A selection of T cell receptor beta chains follows, all from one sample in a study of T cells after yellow fever vaccination. TCRdb re-called the 5' RACE reads with MiXCR, one entry per CDR3 protein. The sample comprises 200,000 to 250,000 distinct CDR3 sequences, 3.2% of which are singletons, and 3.2% rests with the top ten. Source: CD4+ T cells sorted from PBMCs, taken 10 days after the yellow fever booster vaccination. Receptor source: a man younger than 30 who received the YFV17D yellow fever vaccine. Both conserved end residues are part of each CDR3. The order of the fields is CDR3 DNA, CDR3 protein, J gene, clone size, D gene, V gene. The D gene is left open where the match is weak. Not all rows give a size; the values are once, few, many and, for expanded clones, a class.

CDR3 DNA: TGTGCCAGCAGTTTAGGGGGGTACAATCAGCCCCAGCATTTT
CDR3 protein: CASSLGGYNQPQHF
J gene: TRBJ1-5
clone size: -
D gene: -
V gene: TRBV12-3/TRBV12-4

CDR3 DNA: TGTGCCAGCAGCGCCTTCCAAGTCACCGGGGAGCTGTTTTTT
CDR3 protein: CASSAFQVTGELFF
J gene: TRBJ2-2
clone size: many
D gene: -
V gene: TRBV7-2

CDR3 DNA: TGTGCCAGCAGCCTCTCGGACCTCTCTGGCTACACCTTC
CDR3 protein: CASSLSDLSGYTF
J gene: TRBJ1-2
clone size: -
D gene: -
V gene: TRBV3-1

CDR3 DNA: TGTGCCAGTAGTATTGTCCCGAACTATGGCTACACCTTC
CDR3 protein: CASSIVPNYGYTF
J gene: TRBJ1-2
clone size: -
D gene: -
V gene: TRBV19

CDR3 DNA: TGTGCCAGCAGCGCCCCTTGGGTAGGCTCGTATCAGCCCCAGCATTTT
CDR3 protein: CASSAPWVGSYQPQHF
J gene: TRBJ1-5
clone size: -
D gene: -
V gene: TRBV6-2/TRBV6-3

CDR3 DNA: TGTGCCAGCAAAACAGGGGACGCTAACTATGGCTACACCTTC
CDR3 protein: CASKTGDANYGYTF
J gene: TRBJ1-2
clone size: many
D gene: TRBD1
V gene: TRBV7-2

CDR3 DNA: TGTGCCAGCAGCCAGGACGAAAACAGGGGAAACACCATATATTTT
CDR3 protein: CASSQDENRGNTIYF
J gene: TRBJ1-3
clone size: -
D gene: -
V gene: TRBV3-1

CDR3 DNA: TGCGCCAGCAGCTTGAACAGCTTGAACACTGAAGCTTTCTTT
CDR3 protein: CASSLNSLNTEAFF
J gene: TRBJ1-1
clone size: many
D gene: -
V gene: TRBV5-1

CDR3 DNA: TGTGCCAGCAGTTTTTGGGGACAGCCCGGAGATACGCAGTATTTT
CDR3 protein: CASSFWGQPGDTQYF
J gene: TRBJ2-3
clone size: few
D gene: TRBD1
V gene: TRBV12-3/TRBV12-4

CDR3 DNA: TGTGCCAGCAGCTTAGTGGAGACAGGGGGCGCGGAGACCCAGTACTTC
CDR3 protein: CASSLVETGGAETQYF
J gene: TRBJ2-5
clone size: many
D gene: TRBD1
V gene: TRBV7-2

CDR3 DNA: TGTGCCACCAGTGAGGTCAACTCCTACAATGAGCAGTTCTTC
CDR3 protein: CATSEVNSYNEQFF
J gene: TRBJ2-1
clone size: few
D gene: -
V gene: TRBV24-1

CDR3 DNA: TGTGCCACCAGCAGAGATTGGGGGATCCAGTACTTC
CDR3 protein: CATSRDWGIQYF
J gene: TRBJ2-5
clone size: few
D gene: -
V gene: TRBV15

CDR3 DNA: TGTGCCAGCAGCTCCCAGGTAGAGACCCAGTACTTC
CDR3 protein: CASSSQVETQYF
J gene: TRBJ2-5
clone size: -
D gene: -
V gene: TRBV7-8

CDR3 DNA: TGTGCCAGCAGCTCAGGGACTAGCGGGGGGCAGGGAGCGGAAGAGACCCAGTACTTC
CDR3 protein: CASSSGTSGGQGAEETQYF
J gene: TRBJ2-5
clone size: many
D gene: TRBD2
V gene: TRBV7-2

CDR3 DNA: TGCAGTGCCCGGGGGACAGGGACTGAAGCTTTCTTT
CDR3 protein: CSARGTGTEAFF
J gene: TRBJ1-1
clone size: -
D gene: TRBD1
V gene: TRBV20-1

CDR3 DNA: TGCGCCAGCAGTAGGCGGGGGATCTACAATGAGCAGTTCTTC
CDR3 protein: CASSRRGIYNEQFF
J gene: TRBJ2-1
clone size: many
D gene: TRBD2
V gene: TRBV5-1

CDR3 DNA: TGTGCCAGCAGCTCCTCCGTTGACACCGGCTATGGCTACACCTTC
CDR3 protein: CASSSSVDTGYGYTF
J gene: TRBJ1-2
clone size: few
D gene: -
V gene: TRBV5-4

CDR3 DNA: TGTGCCAGCAGCTTATTTTCGGCAGGGCTGAACACTGAAGCTTTCTTT
CDR3 protein: CASSLFSAGLNTEAFF
J gene: TRBJ1-1
clone size: many
D gene: -
V gene: TRBV7-2

CDR3 DNA: TGCGCCAGCAGCACCGACGACAGGGTGTTCGGAAACACCATATATTTT
CDR3 protein: CASSTDDRVFGNTIYF
J gene: TRBJ1-3
clone size: -
D gene: TRBD1
V gene: TRBV5-1

CDR3 DNA: TGTGCCAGCGGAGTGACAGGGACCACTGAAGCTTTCTTT
CDR3 protein: CASGVTGTTEAFF
J gene: TRBJ1-1
clone size: -
D gene: TRBD1
V gene: TRBV12-3/TRBV12-4

CDR3 DNA: TGTGCCAGTAGTATAAGGACTCTAAGTCGTGGCTACACCTTC
CDR3 protein: CASSIRTLSRGYTF
J gene: TRBJ1-2
clone size: many
D gene: -
V gene: TRBV19

CDR3 DNA: TGCGCCAGCAGCCCGGGGCGAGGGGTGCACGAGCAGTACTTC
CDR3 protein: CASSPGRGVHEQYF
J gene: TRBJ2-7
clone size: many
D gene: -
V gene: TRBV5-1

CDR3 DNA: TGTGCCAGCCTTCCCGACAGGGGAGGGCATACGCAGTATTTT
CDR3 protein: CASLPDRGGHTQYF
J gene: TRBJ2-3
clone size: many
D gene: -
V gene: TRBV18

CDR3 DNA: TGTGCCAGTAGTATCACAGGGACGAATTCACCCCTCCACTTT
CDR3 protein: CASSITGTNSPLHF
J gene: TRBJ1-6
clone size: few
D gene: -
V gene: TRBV19

CDR3 DNA: TGTGCCTGGAGCGGAGGGGTCTGGCCAGATACGCAGTATTTT
CDR3 protein: CAWSGGVWPDTQYF
J gene: TRBJ2-3
clone size: few
D gene: -
V gene: TRBV30

CDR3 DNA: TGTGCCAGCCAACATCTACAAGAGACCCAGTACTTC
CDR3 protein: CASQHLQETQYF
J gene: TRBJ2-5
clone size: many
D gene: -
V gene: TRBV7-2

CDR3 DNA: TGTGCCAGCAGCCCTAGCGGGGGGCCCTCCCCCGGGGAGCTGTTTTTT
CDR3 protein: CASSPSGGPSPGELFF
J gene: TRBJ2-2
clone size: many
D gene: TRBD2
V gene: TRBV7-3